Listed below are T cell receptor beta chains from one sample, sequenced in a study of blood T cell repertoires in COVID-19. Profiling relied on immunoSEQ multiplex PCR, and the TCRdb table lists in-frame clones only, not all of them. The table has fewer than 110,000 clones, about nine tenths seen once. Sequencing used peripheral blood. These receptors were obtained from a man aged 50 to 59 with acute or convalescent COVID-19. Both conserved end residues are part of each CDR3. The order of the fields is D gene, J gene, V gene, clone size, CDR3 DNA, CDR3 protein. D genes are given only for firm matches. Clone sizes are given selectively: once, few, many, or a class where the clone is expanded.

- | TRBJ2-1 | TRBV24-1 | - | TGTGCCACAAGTGCAGGGCCGAGCTCCTACAATGAGCAGTTCTTC | CATSAGPSSYNEQFF
- | TRBJ2-1 | TRBV4-1 | - | TGCGCCAGCAGCCAAGACGGTGGGCCCTACAATGAGCAGTTCTTC | CASSQDGGPYNEQFF
TRBD1 | TRBJ2-2 | TRBV29-1 | - | TGCAGCGTTGAGCCAGGGGGAGTCACCGGGGAGCTGTTTTTT | CSVEPGGVTGELFF
TRBD1 | TRBJ1-4 | TRBV5-1 | - | TGCGCCAGCAGCCAAACAGGGGCAACTAATGAAAAACTGTTTTTT | CASSQTGATNEKLFF
- | TRBJ1-6 | TRBV6-4 | - | TGTGCCAGCAGTGAATTCCCTTCAGGGGTGCCCCTCCACTTT | CASSEFPSGVPLHF
- | TRBJ2-7 | TRBV27 | - | TGTGCCAGCAGTACCCCCGGGACACCTCCTTACGAGCAGTACTTC | CASSTPGTPPYEQYF
- | TRBJ1-5 | TRBV5-1 | - | TGCGCCAGCAGCTTGGGGCTTAATCAGCCCCAGCATTTT | CASSLGLNQPQHF
- | TRBJ2-7 | TRBV9 | - | TGTGCCAGCAGCGCCTTCACAGGGGGGGACGAGCAGTACTTC | CASSAFTGGDEQYF
TRBD1 | TRBJ1-4 | TRBV6-5 | - | TGTGCCGGGGAGACAGGGAAATATGAAAAACTGTTTTTT | CAGETGKYEKLFF
TRBD1 | TRBJ2-7 | TRBV10-3 | - | TGTGCCATCAGTGAGGTTGACAGGGAAAACTACGAGCAGTACTTC | CAISEVDRENYEQYF
TRBD1 | TRBJ2-1 | TRBV5-1 | few | TGCGCCAGCAGTAGGGACAGCCAGCCCTACAATGAGCAGTTCTTC | CASSRDSQPYNEQFF
- | TRBJ1-5 | TRBV7-2 | once | TGTGCCAGCAGCTTAGCGGGATCAGGGTATAGCAATCAGCCCCAGCATTTT | CASSLAGSGYSNQPQHF
TRBD1 | TRBJ1-1 | TRBV5-1 | - | TGCGCCAGCAGCTTGGGCCAGGGGGCCTACACTGAAGCTTTCTTT | CASSLGQGAYTEAFF
TRBD1 | TRBJ1-2 | TRBV3-1/TRBV3-2 | - | TGTGCCAGCAGCCAAGGTCCAGGGGGTACCTATGGCTACACCTTC | CASSQGPGGTYGYTF
- | TRBJ1-5 | TRBV10-3 | - | TGTGCCACAGCTAGGACAGAGAGCAATCAGCCCCAGCATTTT | CATARTESNQPQHF
- | TRBJ2-7 | TRBV30 | - | TGTGCCTGGAGTTCCCAACTATACGAGCAGTACTTC | CAWSSQLYEQYF
- | TRBJ1-1 | TRBV12-3/TRBV12-4 | - | TGTGCCAGCAGTTCTCAAAAATACATGAAAGCTTTCTTT | CASSSQKYMKAFF
TRBD1 | TRBJ1-6 | TRBV5-1 | - | TGCGCCAGCAGCTTGTCACCGGGACAGGGTGAATCACCCCTCCACTTT | CASSLSPGQGESPLHF
- | TRBJ1-2 | TRBV3-1/TRBV3-2 | - | TGTGCCAGCAGCCAAGATATAGGGGCGTACTATGGCTACACCTTC | CASSQDIGAYYGYTF
TRBD1 | TRBJ1-3 | TRBV6-2/TRBV6-3 | - | TGTGCCAGCAGCGACAGGGGGCGAGGAAACACCATATATTTT | CASSDRGRGNTIYF